This T cell receptor beta chain derives from a study of cytomegalovirus exposure and HLA in healthy donors. For the study at large: A subsequent analysis stated that the roughly 130 validation repertoires were run on the same platform as the roughly 710 first-cohort repertoires. Findings and limits, study-wide: The study recorded over 150 TCR beta chains that were cytomegalovirus-associated.

About this clone: Its antigen is unidentified.

TCRdb keeps only in-frame clones here, not all; method: immunoSEQ multiplex PCR. The sample holds 100,000 to 150,000 clones, roughly 95% seen once. The germline gives CDR1 MNHGY, CDR2 SAAAGT. This CDR3 has 15 amino acids. V lost 2 bases and J lost 3; bases outside the gene matches: 6. Separation from the roughly 680-subject first cohort characterized the 120-subject validation cohort, to which the donors belonged. The TCR was taken from a man between 18 and 35 years old in good health and CMV-seronegative. V usage is TRBV6-8 and J usage is TRBJ1-2, with 7 bases fitting TRBD1. The sequencing input was PBMCs. CDR3 sequence (DNA): TGTGCCAGCAGTTACCCCCCCGGACAGGACTATGGCTACACCTTC. Its protein product is CASSYPPGQDYGYTF.